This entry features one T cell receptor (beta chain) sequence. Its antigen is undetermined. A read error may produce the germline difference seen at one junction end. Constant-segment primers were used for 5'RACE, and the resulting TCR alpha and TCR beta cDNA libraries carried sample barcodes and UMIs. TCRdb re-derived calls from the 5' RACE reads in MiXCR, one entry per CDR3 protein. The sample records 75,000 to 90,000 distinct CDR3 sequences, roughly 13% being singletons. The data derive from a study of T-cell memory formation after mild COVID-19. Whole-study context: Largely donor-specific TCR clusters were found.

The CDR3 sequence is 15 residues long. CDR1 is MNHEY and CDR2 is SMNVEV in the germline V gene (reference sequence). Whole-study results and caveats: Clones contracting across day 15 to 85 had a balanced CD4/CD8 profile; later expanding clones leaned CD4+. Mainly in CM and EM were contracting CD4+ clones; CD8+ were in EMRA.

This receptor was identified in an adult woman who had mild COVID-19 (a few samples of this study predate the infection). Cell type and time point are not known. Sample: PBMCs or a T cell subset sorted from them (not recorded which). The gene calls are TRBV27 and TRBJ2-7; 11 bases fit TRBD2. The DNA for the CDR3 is TGTGACAGCAGTTTATGGACTAGCGGGCCCTACGAGCAGTACTTC. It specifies CDSSLWTSGPYEQYF.